The clone carrying this T cell receptor beta chain was found a few times. Its target is not known. This sample is drawn from a study of cytomegalovirus exposure and HLA in healthy donors. This CDR3 is 14 amino acids long. Study-level points and caveats: Association of a missense DCLRE1C variant with TCR beta V- and J-gene trimming was reported in a later analysis. According to an earlier analysis, most TCR beta V segments yielded productive rearrangements about 90% or about 30% of the time. As was reported, the classifier diagnosed cytomegalovirus status with high specificity and sensitivity.

The PCR employed 60 Vbeta primers together with 13 Jbeta primers. The assay was immunoSEQ multiplex PCR, and TCRdb's table has in-frame clones only and misses some. In the table there are around 130,000 clones, 83% of which are singletons. This rearrangement joins TRBV1 to TRBJ2-7; no check of the table's D call, TRBD2, against the DNA was made. TRBV1 is tagged as a pseudogene. The specimen sequenced was PBMCs. This TCR came from a girl aged 2-10 years in good health and CMV-seronegative. The CDR3 here is CTSSQRRRNYEQYF. The CDR3, as DNA: TGCACCAGCAGCCAGCGACGGAGGAATTACGAGCAGTACTTC.